This T cell receptor beta chain was sequenced for a study of shared clonotypes between healthy human individuals. Findings of the study overall: Rarefaction indicated that sorted-subset sequencing remained incomplete although depth was large.

Comments on this clone: Antigen specificity is unknown.

Replicate PCRs run on sorted subsets employed roughly 180 ng DNA, roughly 30,000 T cell genomes. Assay used: immunoSEQ multiplex PCR; TCRdb lists only in-frame clones, some missing. The sample has over a million clones; about 80% are singletons. Germline CDR1 and CDR2: SGHAT and FQNNGV. The CDR3 contains 14 residues. V dropped 2 bases and J dropped 6 bases, with 10 bases sitting between them. The rearrangement uses TRBV11-2 and TRBJ2-2, with TRBD1 as a possible D gene (6 bases). This clonotype was sampled from a young man in good health. Some clones in this sample may be carry-over from other donors' samples. The specimen was memory CD4+ T cells from PBMCs. Subset: CD45RA-negative fraction. CDR3 region: CASSLYRVAGELFF. The CDR3 DNA reads as TGTGCCAGCAGCTTATACAGGGTTGCCGGGGAGCTGTTTTTT. The whole variable domain, filled in from reference TRBV11-2 and TRBJ2-2, reads EAGVAQSPRYKIIEKRQSVAFWCNPISGHATLYWYQQILGQGPKLLIQFQNNGVVDDSQLPKDRFSAERLKGVDSTLKIQPAKLEDSAVYLCASSLYRVAGELFFGEGSRLTVL.